This note documents a single T cell receptor beta chain sequence. Its cognate antigen is unknown. The record originates from a study of cytomegalovirus exposure and HLA in healthy donors. Germline CDR1 reads MDHEN; CDR2 reads SYDVKM. This CDR3 comprises 16 residues. With 5 bases clipped from V and 3 bases from J, the junction kept 6 bases outside the gene matches. The PCR contained 60 Vbeta and 13 Jbeta primers. Produced via immunoSEQ multiplex PCR; TCRdb's table is partial and in-frame only. The sample records some 250,000 clones, 82% being singletons. Whole-study findings and limits: Common viral pathogens seemed to be connected with several of the most significant clusters, according to a later analysis.

V and J are TRBV28 and TRBJ1-6; 8 bases line up with TRBD1. The sequencing sample was made of PBMCs. The TCR was taken from a woman between 40 and 50 years old in good health and CMV-seropositive. The CDR3 sequence is CASSDDRGNYNSPLHF. CDR3 in DNA: TGTGCCAGCAGTGACGACAGGGGAAACTATAATTCACCCCTCCACTTT.